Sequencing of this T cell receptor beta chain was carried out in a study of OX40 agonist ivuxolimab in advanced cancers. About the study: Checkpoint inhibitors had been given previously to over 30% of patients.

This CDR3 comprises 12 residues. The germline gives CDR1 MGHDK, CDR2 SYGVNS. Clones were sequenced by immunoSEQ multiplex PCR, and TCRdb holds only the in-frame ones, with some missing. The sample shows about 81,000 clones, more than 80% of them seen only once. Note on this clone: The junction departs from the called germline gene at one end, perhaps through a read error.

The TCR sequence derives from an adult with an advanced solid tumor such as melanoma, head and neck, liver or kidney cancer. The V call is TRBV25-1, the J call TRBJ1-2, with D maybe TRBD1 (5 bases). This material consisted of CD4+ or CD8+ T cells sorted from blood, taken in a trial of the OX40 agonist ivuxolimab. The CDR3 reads CASSESPGRAVF. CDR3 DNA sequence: TGTGCCAGCAGTGAATCCCCGGGGCGGGCCGTCTTC.